The entry below gives a single T cell receptor beta chain sequence along with its context. RNA transcripts served as the template for amplifying TCR beta CDR3 regions. First-round RT-PCR of the TCR CDR3 relied on the HTBI primer set. TCRdb redid the calling of the multiplex PCR reads with MiXCR, one entry per CDR3 protein. The sample yields under 700,000 distinct CDR3 sequences, around 17% seen once. The data derive from a study of T cells in Graves' hyperthyroidism and ophthalmopathy. Study-wide background: Peripheral blood was secured at the point of initial diagnosis, before any treatment.

The receptor was isolated from a woman aged 18-29 years with Graves' hyperthyroidism. The sample consisted of blood.

As DNA, the CDR3 is TGTGCCAGTAGTATCTCAGCAACGAACACTGAAGCTTTCTTT. This gives the protein CASSISATNTEAFF. This chain uses TRBV19 with TRBJ1-1; D call uncertain. CDR1 and CDR2 (germline): LNHDA, SQIVND (reference sequence). The CDR3 loop spans 14 amino acids. The V end was cut by 3 bases, the J end by 1 base, with 9 bases between.